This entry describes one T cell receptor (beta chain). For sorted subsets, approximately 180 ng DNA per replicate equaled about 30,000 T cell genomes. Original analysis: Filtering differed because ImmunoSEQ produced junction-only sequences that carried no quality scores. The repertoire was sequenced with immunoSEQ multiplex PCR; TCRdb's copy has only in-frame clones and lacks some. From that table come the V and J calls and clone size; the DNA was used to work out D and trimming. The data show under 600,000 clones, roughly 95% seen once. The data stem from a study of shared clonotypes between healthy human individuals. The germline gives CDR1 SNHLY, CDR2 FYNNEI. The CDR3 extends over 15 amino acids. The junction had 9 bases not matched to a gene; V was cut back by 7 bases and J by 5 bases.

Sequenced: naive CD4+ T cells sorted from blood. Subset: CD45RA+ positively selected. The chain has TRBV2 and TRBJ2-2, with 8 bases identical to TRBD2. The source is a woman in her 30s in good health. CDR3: CASIKAVAGTGELFF. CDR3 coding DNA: TGTGCCAGCATAAAAGCTGTAGCGGGGACCGGGGAGCTGTTTTTT. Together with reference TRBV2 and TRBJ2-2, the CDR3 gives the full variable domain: EPEVTQTPSHQVTQMGQEVILRCVPISNHLYFYWYRQILGQKVEFLVSFYNNEISEKSEIFDDQFSVERPDGSNFTLKIRSTKLEDSAMYFCASIKAVAGTGELFFGEGSRLTVL.